The sequence of this TCR beta chain was determined in a study of T-cell memory formation after mild COVID-19. Study outcomes and limitations: Whether day 37 second-wave clones are SARS-CoV-2-specific was not confirmed. Cross-reactive memory appears to have joined, as suggested by some responding clones showing up in pre-infection memory. Of the contracting clones, CD4+ ones lay mainly in CM and EM, and CD8+ ones in EMRA.

The CDR3 covers 14 residues. Trimming pared 6 bases from V and 5 bases from J, leaving 14 bases between. About this clonotype itself: Its antigen remains unidentified.

5'RACE with constant-segment primers yielded barcoded, UMI-tagged TCR alpha and TCR beta cDNA libraries. TCRdb itself ran the 5' RACE reads through MiXCR, one entry per CDR3 protein. The data contain roughly 170,000 distinct CDR3 sequences, roughly 18% of them singletons. The receptor was derived from a man between 18 and 35 years old who had mild COVID-19 (a few samples of this study predate the infection). Cell type and time point are not known. The sample consisted of PBMCs or a T cell subset sorted from them (not recorded which). V usage is TRBV12-3 or TRBV12-4 and J usage is TRBJ1-5; D remains ambiguous. The CDR3 DNA reads TGTGCCAGCAGCTCGGGATCTCTTTATCAGCCCCAGCATTTT. Translating it yields CASSSGSLYQPQHF.